This entry is about one TCR beta chain. Its antigen has not been determined. There are no base qualities to consult, and no much larger clone falls within one base. These data come from a study of molecular identifiers for immune sequencing clone quantification (dated by TCRdb to the late 2010s). Some background on the complete study: For a replicate experiment, RNA from roughly 20,000 or 100,000 naive CD8 T cells was divided into five aliquots, and four of the five aliquots were sequenced. This methods study used CD8 T cells to benchmark TCR RNA copy counting and molecular-identifier clustering-based TCR repertoire sequencing (MIDCIRS).

At the junction V is shortened by 3 bases and J by 3 bases; bases outside the gene matches: 12. The germline V gene encodes CDR1 MDHEN and CDR2 SYDVKM. Measured from the cysteine to the phenylalanine, the CDR3 is 17 residues long. Of the read, only the CDR3 DNA is kept; its 51 bases are in frame from base 1. To prepare the library, PCR was applied. The data were produced on a NextSeq 500. Preparation of bulk TCR libraries followed a previously described approach, with the TCR primers listed in Table S5. Total RNA was purified with the Qiagen AllPrep DNA/RNA kit. Before analysis, reads from multiple sequencing runs of one library were combined. In the paper's pipeline: Only reads with exact TCR constant sequence were kept, trimmed to 150 nt, and grouped by their 12-nt molecular barcodes. Within each barcode group, reads were sub-clustered at a 15% Levenshtein threshold, and quality-weighted consensus sequences were built per RNA molecule. Non-functional sequences were filtered out, along with any lower-count sequence sitting one edit away from another sequence. Based on a fit of two negative binomial distributions, barcode sub-clusters having less than 20% of the maximum read count were discarded. The public reads were quality trimmed at Q25 with fastp and then assembled into clones with MiXCR by TCRdb, keeping productive beta chains. When rows share a CDR3 protein, they turn into one entry using the most common DNA and genes. These V and J calls originate from TCRdb's pipeline instead of the authors' own analysis. This sample holds some 590,000 distinct CDR3 sequences; approximately 24% were observed only once. The top ten hold roughly 0.83% of the sample.

Naive CD8 T cell libraries were made from around 18,000 to 910,000 sorted cells using 10%, 30% or 50% of purified RNA. Naive CD8 T cells were FACS-sorted as CD8+CD4-CCR7+CD45RA+ on a BD FACSAria II into RLT Plus buffer. Detection sensitivity was tested by spiking Jurkat RNA equal to roughly nine TCR copies' worth into samples containing about 20,000-1,000,000 naive CD8 T cells. Enrichment of CD8 T cells was done with RosetteSep CD8+ T Cell Enrichment Cocktail plus Ficoll-Paque, and ACK red cell lysis came afterward. General findings and caveats noted by the study authors: Highly expanded clone sizes could be underestimated if identical TCR molecules share a barcode. Modeling estimated 3 to 3.5 recovered TCR RNA copies per cell, compared with about 9.3 by digital PCR, which implies about 30% capture efficiency. Clones above 20 RNA copies held over 97% of molecules in CMV-specific effector cells but under 1% in naive cells. A single cell's worth of spiked-in Jurkat TCR RNA was reported detectable even among 750,000 to 1,000,000 naive CD8 T cells. Without barcode sub-clustering, chimeric consensus sequences inflated TCR diversity; chimeras reached as high as 47%. Naive libraries contained spiked-in Jurkat TCR RNA (approximately nine copies' worth), which is not part of the donor repertoire.

The receptor was isolated from a human donor in good health. Some libraries in this study had Jurkat cell RNA spiked in. The sample consisted of naive CD8+ T cells from blood, with Jurkat cell RNA spiked in. The cell subset or site tag for this specimen amounts to: FACS-sorted CD8+CD4-CCR7+CD45RA+ naive T cells. The receptor chain draws on TRBV28 and TRBJ2-7, with 9 bases matching TRBD2. The CDR3 sequence is CASSFPAETSGYYEQYF. The sequence in DNA is TGTGCCAGCAGTTTCCCTGCCGAGACTAGCGGTTACTACGAGCAGTACTTC.